This TCR beta chain was recovered during a study of CD8+ T cells in alopecia areata. Reverse transcribed after extraction, RNA yielded cDNA as the sequencing template. Clones were read by immunoSEQ multiplex PCR, and TCRdb kept only the in-frame ones, dropping some. In the table there are 80,000 to 100,000 clones, over 40% of which are singletons. Obtained from alopecia areata patients were lesional scalp punch biopsies along with peripheral blood. Material for sequencing was CD4+ T cells sorted from blood. The TCR was taken from a human donor with alopecia areata.

CDR3 protein: CSVEGRLVQETQYF. CDR3 DNA: TGCAGCGTTGAAGGGAGACTAGTGCAAGAGACCCAGTACTTC. This chain uses TRBV29-1 with TRBJ2-5, with D perhaps matching TRBD2 (6 bases). The length of the CDR3 is 14 residues. Trimming shortened V by 1 base and J by 2 bases, and 11 bases separated the two germline ends. CDR1 and CDR2 from the germline V gene are SQVTM and ANQGSEA.